This T cell receptor beta chain was sequenced during a study of spatial heterogeneity in lung cancer. This CDR3 is built from 14 residues. V lost 1 base and J 14 bases, leaving 19 bases between the germline ends. CDR1 and CDR2 (germline): SGHVS, FQNEAQ. Stated time point: sample taken at primary tumor resection. Tumor, nontumor lung or frozen PBMC supplied whole RNA, sequenced without sorting. TCR cDNA molecules were tagged individually, and each one carried a unique molecular identifier. TCRdb redid the calling of the 5' RACE reads with MiXCR, one entry per CDR3 protein. The sample holds 2,000 to 2,500 distinct CDR3 sequences; roughly 14% are singletons and the top ten take roughly 20%.

Source: normal lung tissue next to the tumor, taken at surgery. This TCR came from a female donor with early-stage non-small cell lung cancer. The gene calls are TRBV7-8 and TRBJ2-3; no clear D gene. The CDR3 DNA follows: TGTGCCAGCAGCTTAGGATACGGACCTCCAACCCCGTATTTT. It specifies CASSLGYGPPTPYF.